Presented here are 23 T cell receptor beta chains from one specimen sequenced in a study of OX40 agonist ivuxolimab in advanced cancers. Generated by immunoSEQ multiplex PCR, the TCRdb table keeps only in-frame clones and is missing some. This table has around 100,000 clones, around 87% appearing once. The material sequenced was CD4+ or CD8+ T cells sorted from blood, taken in a trial of the OX40 agonist ivuxolimab. These TCRs come from an adult with an advanced solid tumor such as melanoma, head and neck, liver or kidney cancer.

The CDR3 coding sequence is TGTGCCTGGAGTCCCCCAGGTCCCACAGGGGGGGACGAGCAGTACTTC. This gives the protein CAWSPPGPTGGDEQYF. The rearrangement uses TRBV30 and TRBJ2-7; D is perhaps TRBD1 (8 bases). This CDR3 has 16 amino acids. From germline, CDR1 is GTSNPN and CDR2 SVGIG (reference sequence). V lost 2 bases and J 5 bases, leaving 22 bases between the germline ends. The variable domain in full, with the rest retrieved from reference TRBV30 and TRBJ2-7, is SQTIHQWPATLVQPVGSPLSLECTVEGTSNPNLYWYRQAAGRGLQLLFYSVGIGQISSEVPQNLSASRPQDRQFILSSKKLLLSDSGFYLCAWSPPGPTGGDEQYFGPGTRLTVT.

The chain links TRBV2 to TRBJ2-7, with D possibly being TRBD2 (5 bases). The CDR3 is 12 amino acids. The germline V gene has CDR1 SNHLY and CDR2 FYNNEI. Trimming took 6 bases from V and 7 from J, leaving 13 bases between them. CDR3 in amino acids: CASRRDVAEQYF. CDR3 bases: TGTGCCAGCAGGAGGGATGTAGCAGAGCAGTACTTC. The whole variable domain, remainder taken from reference TRBV2 and TRBJ2-7, is EPEVTQTPSHQVTQMGQEVILRCVPISNHLYFYWYRQILGQKVEFLVSFYNNEISEKSEIFDDQFSVERPDGSNFTLKIRSTKLEDSAMYFCASRRDVAEQYFGPGTRLTVT.

The V and J genes are TRBV4-3 and TRBJ2-2; TRBD2 matches at 7 bases. The length of the CDR3 is 16 residues. J lost 0 bases, V lost 0 bases, and 1 base had no gene match. Germline CDR1 is LGHNA and CDR2 is YSLEER. This chain's CDR3 is CASSQDAGANTGELFF. The CDR3 nucleotides read TGCGCCAGCAGCCAAGACGCGGGAGCGAACACCGGGGAGCTGTTTTTT.

The chain employs TRBV7-9 and TRBJ1-1; TRBD1 aligns across 11 bases. From germline, CDR1 is SEHNR and CDR2 FQNEAQ (reference sequence). This CDR3 has 16 amino acids. Trimming removed 5 bases from V and 7 bases from J; junction bases left unmatched: 12. The CDR3 DNA is TGTGCCAGCAGCCCCCCGGGACAGGGGGTACGTGGTGAAGCTTTCTTT. This codes for CASSPPGQGVRGEAFF.

V and J are TRBV6-5 and TRBJ1-2; perhaps TRBD1 as D (6 bases). The germline V gene encodes CDR1 MNHEY and CDR2 SVGAGI. The CDR3 covers 14 residues. The V gene lost 6 bases and the J gene lost 4 bases, with 15 bases spanning the gap. CDR3 in amino acids: CASSTDQGRYGYTF. CDR3 DNA: TGTGCCAGCAGCACCGATCAGGGGCGCTATGGCTACACCTTC.

This chain links TRBV5-6 with TRBJ2-1; D uncertain. Germline lookup yields CDR1 SGHDT and CDR2 YYEEEE. V was clipped by 0 bases and J by 1 base, with 8 bases between them. CDR3 length: 15 residues. The chain's CDR3 is CASSLDGGSYNEQFF. CDR3 bases: TGTGCCAGCAGCTTGGACGGCGGATCCTACAATGAGCAGTTCTTC.

The chain has TRBV6-5 and TRBJ2-7, with 10 nucleotides matching TRBD2. Germline V gives CDR1 MNHEY, CDR2 SVGAGI. Trimming removed 7 bases from V and 4 bases from J; junction bases left unmatched: 10. The CDR3 loop spans 15 amino acids. The CDR3 is CASTKTGTSEYEQYF. DNA for the CDR3: TGTGCCAGCACGAAAACCGGGACTAGCGAATACGAGCAGTACTTC.

The V call is TRBV6-1, the J call TRBJ2-3, with TRBD2 matching over 12 bases. The J segment lost 5 bases and the V segment lost 4 bases, leaving 13 bases of the junction unmatched. Germline-derived CDR1 and CDR2 are MNHNS and SASEGT. The CDR3 consists of 18 residues. The CDR3 loop is CASSALVMTSGRRDTQYF. In nucleotides, the CDR3 is TGTGCCAGCAGTGCCCTGGTTATGACTAGCGGGAGAAGAGATACGCAGTATTTT.

This clone was recorded only once. The chain uses TRBV4-2 and TRBJ2-3, with TRBD2 matching over 14 bases. The CDR3 has 16 residues. Per germline, CDR1 LGHNA and CDR2 YNFKEQ. Trimming took 1 base from V and 8 from J; bases not matched to a gene: 5. CDR3 DNA: TGTGCCAGCAGCCAAGTCGGACTAGCGGGGGGCGGTACGCAGTATTTT. Protein product: CASSQVGLAGGGTQYF.

In its sample, this clone was seen once. The CDR3 region has the DNA TGTGCCAGCAGCTTGGCCCGGCTCAACTATGGCTACACCTTC. It codes for CASSLARLNYGYTF. V and J are TRBV5-6 and TRBJ1-2; the D is unclear. This CDR3 contains 14 residues. Looked up from germline, CDR1 is SGHDT and CDR2 is YYEEEE. V was trimmed by 0 bases and J by 2 bases, leaving 8 bases between them.

This clone was seen a handful of times. This chain connects TRBV7-2 to TRBJ2-7; 7 bases are a match to TRBD2. The CDR3 is 14 residues long. The V gene end was trimmed by 3 bases and the J gene end by 4 bases; junction bases not matched to a gene: 6. CDR1 is SGHTA, CDR2 FQGNSA, per germline. The CDR3 protein is CASSFGAGEYEQYF. DNA for the CDR3: TGTGCCAGCAGCTTTGGGGCGGGAGAGTACGAGCAGTACTTC. Full variable domain (outside the CDR3, taken from reference TRBV7-2 and TRBJ2-7): GAGVSQSPSNKVTEKGKDVELRCDPISGHTALYWYRQSLGQGLEFLIYFQGNSAPDKSGLPSDRFSAERTGGSVSTLTIQRTQQEDSAVYLCASSFGAGEYEQYFGPGTRLTVT.

This clone came up a few times. The chain uses TRBV6-6 and TRBJ2-7; D unresolved. The CDR3 loop spans 15 amino acids. V dropped 2 bases and J dropped 4 bases, with 15 bases sitting between them. The germline V gene has CDR1 MNHNY and CDR2 SVGAGI (reference sequence). DNA for the CDR3: TGTGCCAGCAGTTACAGTAGCCCTCGACTTTACGAGCAGTACTTC. Translating gives CASSYSSPRLYEQYF.

The rearrangement links TRBV7-8 to TRBJ1-1; D gene unclear. Germline values: CDR1 SGHVS, CDR2 FQNEAQ. The CDR3 has 13 residues. Trimming cost V 0 bases and J 6 bases, with 8 bases left between them. The CDR3 sequence is CASSLAPDAEAFF. The DNA of the CDR3 is TGTGCCAGCAGCTTAGCCCCGGACGCTGAAGCTTTCTTT.

The genes are TRBV5-4 and TRBJ2-1, with 12 bases fitting TRBD2. Germline loops: CDR1 SGHNT, CDR2 YYREEE (reference sequence). V lost 1 base to trimming and J lost 12 bases; unmatched junction nucleotides: 11. CDR3 length: 16 residues. CDR3 bases: TGTGCCAGCAGCTTGCCCAGGACTAGCGGGAACCAGGGGCAGTTCTTC. It is translated as CASSLPRTSGNQGQFF.

The chain couples TRBV11-2 to TRBJ2-4, with D hard to call. The CDR3 loop spans 13 amino acids. The V and J ends lost 1 base and 12 bases respectively, with 13 bases between them. Germline assignment: CDR1 SGHAT and CDR2 FQNNGV. The CDR3 protein is CASSLVDSGPQYF. The DNA for the CDR3 is TGTGCCAGCAGCTTAGTCGACTCCGGGCCTCAGTACTTC.

The chain links TRBV4-1 to TRBJ2-5; maybe TRBD2 (5 bases). The CDR3 is made up of 17 amino acids. The germline V and J ends were trimmed by 1 base and 5 bases, with 20 bases remaining between them. CDR1 is MGHRA and CDR2 is YSYEKL in the germline V gene. CDR3 bases: TGCGCCAGCAGCCAAGGGTCGGGAACTACTAGTTTGGAGACCCAGTACTTC. As protein: CASSQGSGTTSLETQYF.

This sequence joins TRBV6-1 and TRBJ2-7; TRBD1 matches 9 bases. V shed 0 bases, J shed 5 bases, and the junction held 11 bases outside the gene matches. The CDR3 has 17 residues. Germline V gives CDR1 MNHNS, CDR2 SASEGT. Written as DNA, the CDR3 is TGTGCCAGCAGTGAAGCAAGAATGACAGGGGGATTTGACGAGCAGTACTTC. Protein product: CASSEARMTGGFDEQYF.

This chain connects TRBV27 to TRBJ2-7, with D unresolved. The CDR3 length is 13 residues. The germline V and J ends were trimmed by 6 bases and 1 base, with 10 bases remaining between them. The V gene's germline CDR1 is MNHEY and CDR2 SMNVEV (reference sequence). The CDR3 spells CASRPHGSYEQYF. The DNA of the CDR3 is TGTGCCAGCAGGCCACACGGGTCCTACGAGCAGTACTTC.

The chain joins TRBV11-3 to TRBJ2-7; 8 bases fit TRBD1. This CDR3 spans 13 amino acids. CDR1 SGHNT and CDR2 YENEEA come from the germline V gene. V lost 5 bases and J lost 2; bases outside the gene matches: 2. CDR3 protein: CASSKGQAYEQYF. The DNA for the CDR3 is TGTGCCAGCAGCAAGGGACAGGCCTACGAGCAGTACTTC.

The V call is TRBV5-5, the J call TRBJ1-1; D call uncertain. The germline V gene has CDR1 SGHKS and CDR2 YYEKEE (reference sequence). The CDR3 sequence is 12 residues long. The V end was cut by 4 bases, the J end by 7 bases, with 11 bases between. In DNA form, the CDR3 reads TGTGCCAGCAGCCCCGGCGCCTTTGAAGCTTTCTTT. Protein product: CASSPGAFEAFF. The full variable domain, rest sourced from reference TRBV5-5 and TRBJ1-1, is DAGVTQSPTHLIKTRGQQVTLRCSPISGHKSVSWYQQVLGQGPQFIFQYYEKEERGRGNFPDRFSARQFPNYSSELNVNALLLGDSALYLCASSPGAFEAFFGQGTRLTVV.

This sequence joins TRBV7-6 and TRBJ2-7; tentative D call: TRBD1 (6 bases). This CDR3 region has 14 residues. Germline-derived CDR1 and CDR2 are SGHVS and FNYEAQ. Trimming left V 5 bases short and J 0 bases short, with 11 bases between. The CDR3 DNA follows: TGTGCCAGCAGCCTCCGACAGGACTCCTACGAGCAGTACTTC. This codes for CASSLRQDSYEQYF.

The V and J genes are TRBV5-1 and TRBJ1-2; D not resolved. This CDR3 has 13 amino acids. V was trimmed by 4 bases and J by 8 bases, leaving 15 bases between them. Germline values: CDR1 SGHRS, CDR2 YFSETQ. The CDR3 here is CASSPWHSLGYTF. DNA for the CDR3: TGCGCCAGCAGCCCATGGCACAGTCTAGGCTACACCTTC.

This clone was seen a single time. This sequence joins TRBV4-3 and TRBJ2-2; 8 bases fit TRBD1. The CDR3 sequence is 15 residues long. With 5 bases clipped from V and 7 bases from J, the junction kept 9 bases outside the gene matches. Per germline, CDR1 LGHNA and CDR2 YSLEER. CDR3 amino acids: CASSARQGRGGELFF. As DNA, the CDR3 is TGCGCCAGCAGCGCCAGACAGGGGCGGGGCGGGGAGCTGTTTTTT.